The present TCR beta chain was sequenced within a study of technical replicates of blood from a few donors. Measured with immunoSEQ multiplex PCR; TCRdb has only the in-frame clones, and not every one. The sample yields about 84,000 clones, 98% seen once. The CDR3 sequence is 15 residues long. V usage is TRBV21-1 and J usage is TRBJ1-1; the table's D call of TRBD1 was not tested on the DNA. TRBV21-1 is marked as a pseudogene. Sequences were obtained from T cells isolated from PBMCs. This receptor was identified in a human donor in good health. The CDR3 loop is CASSNKTGWNTEAFF. The CDR3 DNA sequence: TGTGCCAGCAGCAACAAGACAGGTTGGAACACTGAAGCTTTCTTT.